This entry concerns a single TCR beta chain. The antigen is unknown. Time point given: week 35, safety follow-up. The study gave 300 ug of mutant IDH1 20-mer peptide per vaccine dose, with topical imiquimod. The study enrolled donors with new WHO grade 3 or 4 IDH1-mutant, ATRX-lost astrocytomas. CDR3 length equals 15 residues. V shed 2 bases and J 3 bases; nucleotides not matched to a gene: 4. The germline V gene has CDR1 MRHNA and CDR2 SNTAGT. This sample was included in a study of a mutant IDH1 vaccine in newly diagnosed glioma. Study-level background: Onset of vaccination occurred 4-6 weeks following radiotherapy alone, or with temozolomide cycles. Visits designated V12 and V13 were conducted at weeks 35 and 47, respectively. Findings and limits, study-wide: Immune responses induced by the vaccine were seen in over 80% of patients, spanning multiple MHC alleles.

Assay used: immunoSEQ multiplex PCR; TCRdb lists only in-frame clones, some missing. This table holds some 58,000 clones, about four fifths found once. The V and J genes are TRBV6-4 and TRBJ2-3, with 8 bases fitting TRBD2. The TCR was taken from a man aged 40-50 years with glioma. This specimen was PBMCs, taken from a glioma patient whose treatment included an IDH1 peptide vaccine. The CDR3 DNA follows: TGTGCCAGCAGTGACGATGCGGGGGGTACAGATACGCAGTATTTT. The encoded protein is CASSDDAGGTDTQYF.